Detailed here is one T cell receptor (beta chain). Its antigen remains unknown. The data were obtained in a study of OX40 agonist ivuxolimab in advanced cancers. General observations from the study: More expanded clones were seen, on average, in CD8+ T cells than in CD4+.

This CDR3 comprises 11 residues. V lost 4 bases to trimming and J lost 10 bases, with 10 bases between them. Germline V gene data show CDR1 as MGHDK and CDR2 as SYGVNS. Generated by immunoSEQ multiplex PCR, the TCRdb table keeps only in-frame clones and is missing some. The sample yields around 64,000 clones, around 85% seen once. This specimen consisted of CD4+ or CD8+ T cells sorted from blood, obtained in a trial of the OX40 agonist ivuxolimab. V usage is TRBV25-1 and J usage is TRBJ1-1; D remains ambiguous. The receptor's source is an adult with an advanced solid tumor such as melanoma, head and neck, liver or kidney cancer. CDR3 nucleotide sequence: TGTGCCAGCAGTGCGGTCCACGGAGCTTTCTTT. This translates into CASSAVHGAFF. The full variable domain, rest sourced from reference TRBV25-1 and TRBJ1-1, is EADIYQTPRYLVIGTGKKITLECSQTMGHDKMYWYQQDPGMELHLIHYSYGVNSTEKGDLSSESTVSRIRTEHFPLTLESARPSHTSQYLCASSAVHGAFFGQGTRLTVV.